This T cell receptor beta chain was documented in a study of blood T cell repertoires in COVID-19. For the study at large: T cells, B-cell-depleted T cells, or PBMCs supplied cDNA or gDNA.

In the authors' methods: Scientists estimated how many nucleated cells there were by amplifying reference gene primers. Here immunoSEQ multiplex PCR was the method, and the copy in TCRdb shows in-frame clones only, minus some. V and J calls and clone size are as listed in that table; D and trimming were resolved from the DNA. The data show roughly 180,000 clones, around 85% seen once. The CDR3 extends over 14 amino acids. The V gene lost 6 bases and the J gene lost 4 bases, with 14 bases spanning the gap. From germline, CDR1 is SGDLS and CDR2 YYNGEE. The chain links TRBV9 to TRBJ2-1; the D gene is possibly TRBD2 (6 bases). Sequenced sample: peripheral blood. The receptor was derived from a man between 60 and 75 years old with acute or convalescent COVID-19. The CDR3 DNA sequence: TGTGCCAGCACCCCCGCGGGAATATACAATGAGCAGTTCTTC. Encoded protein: CASTPAGIYNEQFF. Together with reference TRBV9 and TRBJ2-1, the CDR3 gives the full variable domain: DSGVTQTPKHLITATGQRVTLRCSPRSGDLSVYWYQQSLDQGLQFLIQYYNGEERAKGNILERFSAQQFPDLHSELNLSSLELGDSALYFCASTPAGIYNEQFFGPGTRLTVL.